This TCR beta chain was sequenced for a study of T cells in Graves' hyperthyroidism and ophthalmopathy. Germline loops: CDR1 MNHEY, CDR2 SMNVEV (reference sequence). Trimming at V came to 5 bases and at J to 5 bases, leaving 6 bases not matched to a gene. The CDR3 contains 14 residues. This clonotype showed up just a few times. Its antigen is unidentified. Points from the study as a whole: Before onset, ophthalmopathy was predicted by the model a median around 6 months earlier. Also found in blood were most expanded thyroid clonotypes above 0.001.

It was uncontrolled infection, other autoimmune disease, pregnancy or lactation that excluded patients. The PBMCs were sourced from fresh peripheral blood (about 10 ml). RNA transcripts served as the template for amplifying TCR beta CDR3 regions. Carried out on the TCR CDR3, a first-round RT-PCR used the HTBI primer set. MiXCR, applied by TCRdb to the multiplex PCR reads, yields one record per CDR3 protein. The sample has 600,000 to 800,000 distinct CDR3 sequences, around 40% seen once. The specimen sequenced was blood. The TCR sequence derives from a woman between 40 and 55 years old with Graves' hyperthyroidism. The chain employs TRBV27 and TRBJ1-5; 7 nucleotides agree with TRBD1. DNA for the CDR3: TGTGCCAGCAGTGAAGGGGGCACTTATCAGCCCCAGCATTTT. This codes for CASSEGGTYQPQHF.